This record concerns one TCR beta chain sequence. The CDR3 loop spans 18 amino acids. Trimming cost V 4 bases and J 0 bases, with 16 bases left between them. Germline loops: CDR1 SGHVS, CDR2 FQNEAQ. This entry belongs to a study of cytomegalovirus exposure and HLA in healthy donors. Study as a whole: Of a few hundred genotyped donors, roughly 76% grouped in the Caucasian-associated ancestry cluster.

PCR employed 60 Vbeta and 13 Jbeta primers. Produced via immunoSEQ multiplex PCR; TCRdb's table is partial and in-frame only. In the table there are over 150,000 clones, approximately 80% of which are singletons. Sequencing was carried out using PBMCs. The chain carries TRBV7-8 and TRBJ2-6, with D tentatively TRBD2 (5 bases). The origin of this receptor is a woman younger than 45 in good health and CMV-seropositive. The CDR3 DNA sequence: TGTGCCAGCAGCTCGAGGGCAGGACTCACCTCTGGGGCCAACGTCCTGACTTTC. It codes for CASSSRAGLTSGANVLTF.